This paragraph covers one T cell receptor beta chain sequence. What it binds is unknown. Sorted subsets were amplified in replicate PCRs using 200 to 250 ng DNA, approximately 30,000 T cell genomes. Here immunoSEQ multiplex PCR was the method, and the copy in TCRdb shows in-frame clones only, minus some. The data contain nearly 1,000,000 clones, around 80% of them singletons. The data belong to a study of shared clonotypes between healthy human individuals. Background on the study: The people who gave samples were a couple of women and three men aged 18 to 49.

The CDR3 extends over 14 amino acids. V shed 3 bases, J shed 7 bases, and the junction held 6 bases outside the gene matches. Germline loops: CDR1 MDHEN, CDR2 SYDVKM. Study outcomes and limitations: Sorted-subset sequencing was shown by rarefaction to be incomplete despite large depth.

This receptor was identified in a man younger than 35 in good health. Source material: memory CD4+ T cells sorted from blood. Subset defined: CD45RA-negative fraction. The gene calls are TRBV28 and TRBJ1-2; 9 nucleotides align to TRBD1. The chain's CDR3 is CASSFTGTGLGYTF. The CDR3 coding sequence is TGTGCCAGCAGTTTCACCGGGACAGGGCTTGGCTACACCTTC.